In this sample, the clone carrying this T cell receptor (beta chain) turned up a few times. The antigen is not known. The source of the sample is a study of beta chain features in type 1 diabetes. General study results and limits: A moderate, significant TCRB CDR3 shortening appeared in type 1 diabetes across four CD4+ subsets.

Expressed TCRB transcripts were sequenced, since all the RNA that had been isolated was reverse transcribed. Some clones are missing from TCRdb's copy, which holds only in-frame ones; the method was immunoSEQ multiplex PCR. This table has hundreds of thousands of clones, 13% appearing once. Germline CDR1 and CDR2: SGHAT and FQNNGV. J lost 10 bases, V lost 4 bases, and 23 bases had no gene match. This CDR3 comprises 18 residues. The J gene is TRBJ1-1, the V gene TRBV11-2; 8 positions match TRBD1. This TCR derives from a young man with type 1 diabetes. The material sequenced was naive CD4+ T cells from blood. The CDR3 DNA follows: TGTGCCAGCAGCTCCGTTAGTCCCGGACAGGGCGGTTTCCGTAGAGCTTTCTTT. It codes for CASSSVSPGQGGFRRAFF.